This T cell receptor beta chain was found in a study of T-cell reconstitution after alpha-beta-depleted transplantation in children. Whole-study results and caveats: Reportedly, only several hundred clones from non-depleted graft cells drove alpha-beta T-cell counts at about two months. T-cell counts and diversity were attributed mostly to newly produced T cells one year after transplant.

Concerning this clonotype: Its cognate antigen is unknown. A read error may explain this, as a much larger clone is one base away.

Germline CDR1 SEHNR, CDR2 FQNEAQ (reference sequence). The CDR3 consists of 14 residues. Unique molecular identifiers were incorporated when the TCRbeta library was constructed. TCRdb used MiXCR to reprocess the PCR reads, holding one entry per CDR3 protein. Of around 450,000 distinct CDR3 sequences listed, about 10% are singletons. This specimen consisted of PBMCs, obtained before TCRalphabeta/CD19-depleted stem cell transplant. The chain recombines TRBV7-9 with TRBJ2-7, with D unclear. The clonotype comes from a child aged 2-15 years with inherited bone marrow failure, due to receive a stem cell transplant. CDR3 protein: CASSLVGVSYERYF. The DNA of the CDR3 is TGTGCCAGCAGCTTAGTGGGCGTTTCCTACGAGCGGTACTTC.